This TCR beta chain was identified during a study of blood T cell repertoires in COVID-19. The repertoire was sequenced with immunoSEQ multiplex PCR; TCRdb's copy has only in-frame clones and lacks some. This sample has some 220,000 clones, with roughly 85% found just once. Trimming took 4 bases from V and 1 from J; bases not matched to a gene: 5. Germline V lookup: CDR1 LGHNA, CDR2 YNFKEQ. The CDR3 runs 15 residues. The TCR was taken from a woman aged 70 to 79 with COVID-19, enrolled during active disease. The chain recombines TRBV4-2 with TRBJ1-1; 8 nucleotides match TRBD1. The sequencing input was peripheral blood. CDR3 sequence: CASSPTGGRNTEAFF. DNA for the CDR3: TGTGCCAGCAGCCCTACAGGGGGACGGAACACTGAAGCTTTCTTT.